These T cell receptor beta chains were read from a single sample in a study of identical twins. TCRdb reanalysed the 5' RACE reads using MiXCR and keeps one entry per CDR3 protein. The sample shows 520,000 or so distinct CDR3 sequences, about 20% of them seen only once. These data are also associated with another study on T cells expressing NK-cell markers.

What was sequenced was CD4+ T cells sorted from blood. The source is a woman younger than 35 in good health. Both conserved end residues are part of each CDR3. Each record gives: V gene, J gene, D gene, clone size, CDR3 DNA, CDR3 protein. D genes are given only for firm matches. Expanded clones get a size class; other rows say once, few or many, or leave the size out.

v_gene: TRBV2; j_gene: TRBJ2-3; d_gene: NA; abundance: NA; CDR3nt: TGTGCCAGTGTCGGGGGACCCACAGATACGCAGTATTTT; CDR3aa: CASVGGPTDTQYF
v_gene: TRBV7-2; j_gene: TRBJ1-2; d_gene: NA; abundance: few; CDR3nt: TGTGCCAGCAGCTCATCGCACTATGGCTACACCTTC; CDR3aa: CASSSSHYGYTF
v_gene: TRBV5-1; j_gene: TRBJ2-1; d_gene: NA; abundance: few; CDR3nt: TGCGCCAGCAGTGCCGGGACCTACAATGAGCAGTTCTTC; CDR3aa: CASSAGTYNEQFF
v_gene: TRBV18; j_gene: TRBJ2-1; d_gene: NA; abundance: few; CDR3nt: TGTGCCAGCTCAGCGAGCCGGTCCTACAATGAGCAGTTCTTC; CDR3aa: CASSASRSYNEQFF
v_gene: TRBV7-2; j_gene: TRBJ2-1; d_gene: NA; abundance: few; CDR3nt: TGTGCCAGCAGCCGAATTCGGGGGACCCCCACCCTCAATGAGCAGTTCTTC; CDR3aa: CASSRIRGTPTLNEQFF
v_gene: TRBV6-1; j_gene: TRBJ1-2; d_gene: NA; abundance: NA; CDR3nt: TGTGCCAGCACCTTCAGGACACATGGCTACACCTTC; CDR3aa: CASTFRTHGYTF
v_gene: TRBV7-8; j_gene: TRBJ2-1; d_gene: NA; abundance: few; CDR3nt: TGTGCCAGCAGCTTTGGCGCGGGAACCTACAATGAGCAGTTCTTC; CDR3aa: CASSFGAGTYNEQFF
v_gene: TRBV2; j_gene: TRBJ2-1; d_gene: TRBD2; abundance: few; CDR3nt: TGTGCCAGCAGTGGGAGCGGGGGATCCTACAATGAGCAGTTCTTC; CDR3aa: CASSGSGGSYNEQFF
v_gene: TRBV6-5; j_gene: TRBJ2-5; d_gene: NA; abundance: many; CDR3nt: TGTGCCAGCAGTTATGGTCGGCAGACCCAGTACTTC; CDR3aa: CASSYGRQTQYF
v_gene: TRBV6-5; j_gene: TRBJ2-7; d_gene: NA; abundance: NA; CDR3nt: TGTGCCAGCAGTTATGGCCAGCCCTTCTACGAGCAGTACTTC; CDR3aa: CASSYGQPFYEQYF
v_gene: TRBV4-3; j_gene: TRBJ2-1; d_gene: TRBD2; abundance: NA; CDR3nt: TGCGCCAGCAGCCAAGTAGGCGGGAGGGGTAATGAGCAGTTCTTC; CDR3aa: CASSQVGGRGNEQFF
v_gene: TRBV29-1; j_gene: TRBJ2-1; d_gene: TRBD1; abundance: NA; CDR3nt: TGCAGCGTTGAAGAGGCTGCCACCGGGACAGGGACAGATGAGCAGTTCTTC; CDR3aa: CSVEEAATGTGTDEQFF
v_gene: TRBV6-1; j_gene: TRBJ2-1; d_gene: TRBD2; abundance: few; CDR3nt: TGTGCCAGCAGTGAAGCAAACGCGGGGGGGCAGTTCTTC; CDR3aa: CASSEANAGGQFF
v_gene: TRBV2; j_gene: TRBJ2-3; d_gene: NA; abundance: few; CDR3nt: TGTGCCAGCAGTGAAGGGAACACCGGGCCCCAAGCGGATACGCAGTATTTT; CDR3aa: CASSEGNTGPQADTQYF
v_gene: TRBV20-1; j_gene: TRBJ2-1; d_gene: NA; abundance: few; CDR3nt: TGCAGTGCTCCGCAGACAGGATCGGGGGAGCAGTTCTTC; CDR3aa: CSAPQTGSGEQFF
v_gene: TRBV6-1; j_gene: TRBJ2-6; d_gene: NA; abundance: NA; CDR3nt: TGTGCCACCCTCAGGGGGGCACCTGGGGCCAACGTCCTGACTTTC; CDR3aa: CATLRGAPGANVLTF
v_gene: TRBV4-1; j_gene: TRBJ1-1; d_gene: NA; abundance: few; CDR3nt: TGCGCCAGCAGCCCCACAGCGTGGGGTAGCAGCGCTGAAGCTTTCTTT; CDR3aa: CASSPTAWGSSAEAFF
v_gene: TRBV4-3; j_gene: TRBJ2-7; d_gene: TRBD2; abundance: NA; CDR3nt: TGCGCCAGCAGCCAAGTGGTGGCTAGCGGGGAATACGAGCAGTACTTC; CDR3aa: CASSQVVASGEYEQYF
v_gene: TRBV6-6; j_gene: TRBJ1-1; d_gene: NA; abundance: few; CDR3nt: TGTGCCAGCGGACAGTTGAGGGACACTGAAGCTTTCTTT; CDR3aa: CASGQLRDTEAFF
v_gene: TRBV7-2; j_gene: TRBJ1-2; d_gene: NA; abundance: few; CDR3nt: TGTGCCAGCAGCCCTGCCCCACCTACCCATGGCTACACCTTC; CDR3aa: CASSPAPPTHGYTF
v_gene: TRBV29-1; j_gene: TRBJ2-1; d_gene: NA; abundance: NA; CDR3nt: TGCAGCGTTGTGAGGTCTTTTCCCCCCAATGAGCAGTTCTTC; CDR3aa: CSVVRSFPPNEQFF
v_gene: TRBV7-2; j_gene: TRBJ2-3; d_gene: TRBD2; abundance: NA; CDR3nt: TGTGCCAGCAGCTTATTTAGTGGGAGGGCTACGCAGTATTTT; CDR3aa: CASSLFSGRATQYF
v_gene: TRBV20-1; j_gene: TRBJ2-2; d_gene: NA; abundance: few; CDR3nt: TGCAGTGCTAGCAGGAACACCGGGGAGCTGTTTTTT; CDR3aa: CSASRNTGELFF
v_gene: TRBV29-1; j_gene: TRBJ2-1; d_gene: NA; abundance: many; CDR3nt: TGCAGCGTAGCAGGGTCCACCTACAATGAGCAGTTCTTC; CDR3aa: CSVAGSTYNEQFF
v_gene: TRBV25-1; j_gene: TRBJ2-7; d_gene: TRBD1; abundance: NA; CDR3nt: TGTGCCAGCAGTGGCTCCGGGACAGGGGGCTACGAGCAGTACTTC; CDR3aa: CASSGSGTGGYEQYF
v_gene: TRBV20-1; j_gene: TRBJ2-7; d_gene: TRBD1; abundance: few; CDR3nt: TGCAGTGCTAGAAGGACAGGGAATGCCGAGCAGTACTTC; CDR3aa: CSARRTGNAEQYF
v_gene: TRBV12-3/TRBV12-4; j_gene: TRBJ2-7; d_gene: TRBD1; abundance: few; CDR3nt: TGTGCCAGCAGTCTGGGACAGAATACCTACGAGCAGTACTTC; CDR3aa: CASSLGQNTYEQYF
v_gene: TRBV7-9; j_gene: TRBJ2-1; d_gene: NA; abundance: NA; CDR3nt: TGTGCCAGCAGCTTATTGACAGGTTATGAGCAGTTCTTC; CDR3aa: CASSLLTGYEQFF
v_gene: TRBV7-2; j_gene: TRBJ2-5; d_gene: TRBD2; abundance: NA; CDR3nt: TGTGCCAGCAGCTTAGGTTTGACTAGCGGGAATCAAGAGACCCAGTACTTC; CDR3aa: CASSLGLTSGNQETQYF